The source of this T cell receptor (beta chain) is a study of OX40 agonist ivuxolimab in advanced cancers. Study context: Of the participants, 40% to 50% had some prior anti-PD-1, anti-PD-L1 or anti-CTLA-4 therapy, which was allowed.

As concerns this clone: No antigen is known for it.

The assay was immunoSEQ multiplex PCR, and TCRdb's table has in-frame clones only and misses some. The sample has fewer than 120,000 clones, approximately 89% seen once. Study observations and caveats: Part of the nonresponder group also had normalized T-cell clonal expansion that was low.

The CDR3 is 19 amino acids. The germline CDR1 and CDR2 sequences are SGHKS and YYEKEE (reference sequence). Unmatched junction bases numbered 16, after V lost 1 base and J lost 5 bases. Systemic immunosuppression or a history of autoimmune disease excluded patients. The TCR comes from an adult with an advanced solid tumor such as melanoma, head and neck, liver or kidney cancer. The sample was CD4+ or CD8+ T cells sorted from blood, taken in a trial of the OX40 agonist ivuxolimab. The chain is built from TRBV5-5 and TRBJ2-1, with 9 bases that match TRBD1. The CDR3 nucleotides are TGTGCCAGCAGCTTGACTCGGGTTCCCTACAGGGGGCTAAACAATGAGCAGTTCTTC. Encoded protein: CASSLTRVPYRGLNNEQFF.